This T cell receptor beta chain was identified during a study of blood T cell repertoires in COVID-19. Across the study: Sources were T cells, B-cell-depleted T cells, or PBMCs; the material itself was cDNA or gDNA.

Concerning this clone itself: At one end, the junction sequence differs from germline, possibly due to a read error.

Original handling: Reference gene primer amplification in the assay estimated nucleated cell counts. Profiling relied on immunoSEQ multiplex PCR, and the TCRdb table lists in-frame clones only, not all of them. The V and J calls and clone size were taken over from that table, and D and trimming were inferred from the DNA. The table includes approximately 300,000 clones, 87% detected once. The study drew participants aged roughly 18 to 95 years from 24 US areas. This CDR3 is built from 15 residues. Germline V CDR1 and CDR2: PRHDT, FYEKMQ (reference sequence). The sequenced sample consisted of PBMCs or T cells enriched from blood (not recorded which). The chain carries TRBV13 and TRBJ1-5; D is possibly TRBD1 (6 bases). The source of this sequence is a woman in her thirties who had recovered from COVID-19. This chain's CDR3 is CASSLGRTGNQPQHF. The CDR3 region has the DNA TGTGCCAGCAGCCTAGGCCGCACAGGGAATCAGCCCCAGCATTTT.